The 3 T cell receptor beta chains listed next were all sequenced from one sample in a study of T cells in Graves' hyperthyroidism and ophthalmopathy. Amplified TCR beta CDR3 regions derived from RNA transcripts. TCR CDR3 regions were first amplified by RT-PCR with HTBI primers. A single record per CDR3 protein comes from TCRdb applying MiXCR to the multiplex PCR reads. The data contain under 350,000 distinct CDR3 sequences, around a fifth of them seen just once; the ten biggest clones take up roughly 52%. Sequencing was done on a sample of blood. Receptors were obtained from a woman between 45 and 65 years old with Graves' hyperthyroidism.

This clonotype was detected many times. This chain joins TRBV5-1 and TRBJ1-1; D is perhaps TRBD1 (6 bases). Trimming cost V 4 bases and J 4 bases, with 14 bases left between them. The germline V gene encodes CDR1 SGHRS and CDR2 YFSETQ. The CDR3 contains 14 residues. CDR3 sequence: CASSPRQVATEAFF. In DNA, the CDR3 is TGCGCCAGCAGCCCCAGACAGGTGGCCACTGAAGCTTTCTTT.

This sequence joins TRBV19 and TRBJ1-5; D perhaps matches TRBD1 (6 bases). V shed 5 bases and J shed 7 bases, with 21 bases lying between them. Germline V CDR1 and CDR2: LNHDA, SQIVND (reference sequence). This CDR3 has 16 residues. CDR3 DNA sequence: TGTGCCAGTAGTCCGACGGGGGGCACGGGGGGACAGCCCCAGCATTTT. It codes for CASSPTGGTGGQPQHF.

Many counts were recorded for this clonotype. In DNA form, the CDR3 reads TGTGCCAGCACCCCGTCGAGGATCCCTGAAGCTTTCTTT. Translation gives CASTPSRIPEAFF. The chain combines TRBV12-3 or TRBV12-4 with TRBJ1-1; no reliable D call. V was pared by 7 bases and J by 6 bases, with 15 bases between. This CDR3 region has 13 residues.